This TCR beta chain was captured by sequencing in a study of T cells in Graves' hyperthyroidism and ophthalmopathy. Whole-study results and caveats: Ophthalmopathy, as predicted by the model, came a median approximately 6.5 months after the prediction.

Researchers took RNA transcripts and amplified the TCR beta CDR3 regions from them. The HTBI primer set was used in a first-round RT-PCR of the TCR CDR3. A single record per CDR3 protein comes from TCRdb applying MiXCR to the multiplex PCR reads. This table has 130,000 to 150,000 distinct CDR3 sequences, 22% appearing once. This clonotype appeared many times. Its antigen is not identified. Patients aged 18 to 65 had newly diagnosed hyperthyroidism of under 2 months' duration. Blood sampling occurred at first hyperthyroidism diagnosis, ahead of any ophthalmopathy symptoms. The CDR3 consists of 14 residues. Germline-derived CDR1 and CDR2 are MDHEN and SYDVKM. Trimming cost V 6 bases and J 7 bases, with 16 bases left between them.

This chain links TRBV28 with TRBJ1-5, with a possible D match to TRBD1 (6 bases). Sequencing input: blood. The TCR sequence derives from a woman between 45 and 65 years old with Graves' hyperthyroidism that later progressed to Graves' ophthalmopathy. CDR3 DNA sequence: TGTGCCAGCAGAACCGAACAGGGATGGCAGCCCCAGCATTTT. It encodes CASRTEQGWQPQHF.